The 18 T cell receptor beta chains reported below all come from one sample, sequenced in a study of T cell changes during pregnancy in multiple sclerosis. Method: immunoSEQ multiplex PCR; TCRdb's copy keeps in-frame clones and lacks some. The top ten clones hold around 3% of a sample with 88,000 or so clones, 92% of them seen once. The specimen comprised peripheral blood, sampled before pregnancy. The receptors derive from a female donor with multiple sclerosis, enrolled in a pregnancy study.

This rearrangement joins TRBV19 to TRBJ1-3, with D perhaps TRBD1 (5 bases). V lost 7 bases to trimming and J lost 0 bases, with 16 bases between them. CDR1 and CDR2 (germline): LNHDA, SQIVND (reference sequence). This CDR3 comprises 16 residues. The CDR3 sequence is CASTGARQSSGNTIYF. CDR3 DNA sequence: TGTGCCAGTACCGGAGCCAGACAGAGCTCTGGAAACACCATATATTTT.

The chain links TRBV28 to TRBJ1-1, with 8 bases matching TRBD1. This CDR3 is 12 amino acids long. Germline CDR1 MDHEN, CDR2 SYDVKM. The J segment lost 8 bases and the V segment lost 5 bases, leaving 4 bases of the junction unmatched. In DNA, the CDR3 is TGTGCCAGCAGTGTCGGACAGGGCGAAGCTTTCTTT. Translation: CASSVGQGEAFF.

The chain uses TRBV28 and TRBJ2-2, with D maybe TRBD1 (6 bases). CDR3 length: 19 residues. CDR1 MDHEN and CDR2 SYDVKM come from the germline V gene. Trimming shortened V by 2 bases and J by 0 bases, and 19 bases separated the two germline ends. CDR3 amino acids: CASSLDPPGTHSNTGELFF. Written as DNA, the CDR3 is TGTGCCAGCAGTTTAGACCCGCCCGGGACACACTCGAACACCGGGGAGCTGTTTTTT.

The CDR3 loop reads CASSLRLAGAAYEQYF. In DNA form, the CDR3 reads TGTGCCAGCAGTTTACGACTAGCGGGAGCTGCCTACGAGCAGTACTTC. This chain uses TRBV28 with TRBJ2-7; 12 nucleotides agree with TRBD2. The CDR3 is made up of 16 amino acids. Germline V lookup: CDR1 MDHEN, CDR2 SYDVKM. V was pared by 2 bases and J by 2 bases, with 4 bases of the junction left unmatched.

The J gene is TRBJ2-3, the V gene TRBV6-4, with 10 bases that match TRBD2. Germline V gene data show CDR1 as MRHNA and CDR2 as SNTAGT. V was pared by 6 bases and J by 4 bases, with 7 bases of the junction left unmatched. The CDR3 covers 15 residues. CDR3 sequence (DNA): TGTGCCAGCAGCGAACTAGCGGGAAGGCCAGATACGCAGTATTTT. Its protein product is CASSELAGRPDTQYF.

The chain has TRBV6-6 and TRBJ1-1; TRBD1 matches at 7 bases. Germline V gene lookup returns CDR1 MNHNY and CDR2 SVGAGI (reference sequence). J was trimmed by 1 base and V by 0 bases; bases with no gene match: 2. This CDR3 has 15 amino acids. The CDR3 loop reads CASSYSRQGNTEAFF. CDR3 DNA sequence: TGTGCCAGCAGTTACTCGAGACAGGGGAACACTGAAGCTTTCTTT.

The CDR3 is CASSLGDRTSGRLFSYEQYF. CDR3 bases: TGTGCCAGCAGCTTAGGGGATAGGACTAGCGGGAGGCTTTTCTCCTACGAGCAGTACTTC. The V gene is TRBV13, the J gene TRBJ2-7; 14 positions agree with TRBD2. Germline V gene data show CDR1 as PRHDT and CDR2 as FYEKMQ (reference sequence). Trimming at V came to 0 bases and at J to 0 bases, leaving 10 bases not matched to a gene. The CDR3 is made up of 20 amino acids.

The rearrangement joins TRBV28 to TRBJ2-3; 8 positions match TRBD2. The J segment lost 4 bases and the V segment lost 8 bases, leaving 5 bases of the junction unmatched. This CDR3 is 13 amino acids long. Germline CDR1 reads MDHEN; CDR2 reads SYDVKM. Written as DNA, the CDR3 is TGTGCCAGCGGACTAGCCGGCCCAGATACGCAGTATTTT. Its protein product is CASGLAGPDTQYF.

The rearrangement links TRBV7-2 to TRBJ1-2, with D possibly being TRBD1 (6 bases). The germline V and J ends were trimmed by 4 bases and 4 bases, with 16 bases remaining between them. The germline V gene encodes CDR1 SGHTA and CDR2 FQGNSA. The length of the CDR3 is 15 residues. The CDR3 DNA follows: TGTGCCAGCAGCTCCCCCTCGACAGGTAGCTATGGCTACACCTTC. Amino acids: CASSSPSTGSYGYTF.

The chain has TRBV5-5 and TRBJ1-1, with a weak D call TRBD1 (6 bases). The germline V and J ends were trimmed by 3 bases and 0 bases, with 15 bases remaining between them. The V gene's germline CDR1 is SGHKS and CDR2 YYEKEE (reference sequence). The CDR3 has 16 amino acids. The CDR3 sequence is CASSSTGTPMNTEAFF. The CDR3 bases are TGTGCCAGCAGCTCTACAGGGACCCCAATGAACACTGAAGCTTTCTTT.

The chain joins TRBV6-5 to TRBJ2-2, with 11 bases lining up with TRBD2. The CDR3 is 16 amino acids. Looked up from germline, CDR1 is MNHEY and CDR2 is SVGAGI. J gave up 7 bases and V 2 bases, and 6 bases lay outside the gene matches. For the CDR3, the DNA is TGTGCCAGCAGTTACATGCTAGCGGGAGGAGGCGGGGAGCTGTTTTTT. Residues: CASSYMLAGGGGELFF.

In DNA form, the CDR3 reads TGTGCCAGCACCCTCGACGGCCTGGGCCCTTACAATGAGCAGTTCTTC. This gives the protein CASTLDGLGPYNEQFF. V gene TRBV5-4 combines with J gene TRBJ2-1; no clear D. The CDR3 covers 16 residues. Trimming took 6 bases from V and 4 from J, leaving 20 bases between them. CDR1 and CDR2 from the germline V gene are SGHNT and YYREEE (reference sequence).

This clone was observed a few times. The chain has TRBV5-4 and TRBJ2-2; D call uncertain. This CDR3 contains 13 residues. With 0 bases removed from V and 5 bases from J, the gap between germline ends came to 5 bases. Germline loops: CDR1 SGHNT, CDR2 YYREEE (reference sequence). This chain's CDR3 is CASSLETTGELFF. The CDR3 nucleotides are TGTGCCAGCAGCTTGGAGACAACCGGGGAGCTGTTTTTT.

The CDR3 reads CASSYPGITTGELFF. CDR3 sequence (DNA): TGTGCCAGCAGTTATCCCGGGATTACTACCGGGGAGCTGTTTTTT. This chain uses TRBV2 with TRBJ2-2, with a weak D call TRBD2 (5 bases). CDR3 length equals 15 residues. Germline CDR1 is SNHLY and CDR2 is FYNNEI. V was cut by 5 bases and J by 5 bases, with 15 bases left in between. Using reference TRBV2 and TRBJ2-2 for the parts outside the CDR3, the full variable domain is EPEVTQTPSHQVTQMGQEVILRCVPISNHLYFYWYRQILGQKVEFLVSFYNNEISEKSEIFDDQFSVERPDGSNFTLKIRSTKLEDSAMYFCASSYPGITTGELFFGEGSRLTVL.

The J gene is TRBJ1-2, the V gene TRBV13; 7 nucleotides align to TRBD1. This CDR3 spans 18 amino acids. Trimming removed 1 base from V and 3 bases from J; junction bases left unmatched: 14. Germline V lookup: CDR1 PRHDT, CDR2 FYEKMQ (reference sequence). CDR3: CASSLVGQETLTYYGYTF. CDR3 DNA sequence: TGTGCCAGCAGCTTAGTAGGACAGGAAACCTTGACTTACTATGGCTACACCTTC. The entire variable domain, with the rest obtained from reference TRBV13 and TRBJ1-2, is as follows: AAGVIQSPRHLIKEKRETATLKCYPIPRHDTVYWYQQGPGQDPQFLISFYEKMQSDKGSIPDRFSAQQFSDYHSELNMSSLELGDSALYFCASSLVGQETLTYYGYTFGSGTRLTVV.

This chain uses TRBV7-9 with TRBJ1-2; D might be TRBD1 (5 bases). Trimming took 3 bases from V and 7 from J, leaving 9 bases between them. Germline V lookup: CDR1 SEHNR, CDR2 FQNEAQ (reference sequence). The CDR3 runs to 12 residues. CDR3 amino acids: CASSFPRGGYTF. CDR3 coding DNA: TGTGCCAGCAGCTTCCCAAGGGGTGGCTACACCTTC.

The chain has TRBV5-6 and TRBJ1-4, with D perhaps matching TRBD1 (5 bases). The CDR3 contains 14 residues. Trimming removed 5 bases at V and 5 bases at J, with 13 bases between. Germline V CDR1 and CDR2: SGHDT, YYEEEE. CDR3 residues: CASSHDSFNEKLFF. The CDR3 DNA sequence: TGTGCCAGCAGTCACGACAGTTTCAATGAAAAACTGTTTTTT.

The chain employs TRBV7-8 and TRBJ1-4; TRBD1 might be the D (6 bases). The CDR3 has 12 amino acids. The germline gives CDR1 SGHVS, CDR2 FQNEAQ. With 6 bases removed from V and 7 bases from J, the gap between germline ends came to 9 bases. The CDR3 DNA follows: TGTGCCAGCAGTGAACAGGGTGAAAAACTGTTTTTT. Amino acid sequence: CASSEQGEKLFF.